This T cell receptor (beta chain) derives from a study of regulatory T cells in long-lasting Graves disease. With iRepertoire HTBI primers and Arm-PCR of CDR3 regions, TCR beta libraries were built. A single record per CDR3 protein comes from TCRdb applying MiXCR to the multiplex PCR reads. The sample includes about 420,000 distinct CDR3 sequences, around 17% of them seen just once. V lost 5 bases and J lost 8; bases outside the gene matches: 8. Germline CDR1 and CDR2: KGHSH and LQKENI. The CDR3 runs 15 residues. This clonotype was detected only a few times. Time point here: newly diagnosed GD, antithyroid drugs for less than 3 months. RNA extracted from PBMCs served as the sequencing template. These data are also associated with another study on T cells in Graves' hyperthyroidism and ophthalmopathy.

The rearrangement uses TRBV18 and TRBJ2-1, with 11 bases aligning to TRBD2. The sequenced sample was peripheral blood mononuclear cells (PBMCs), obtained at new diagnosis, from a patient treated with antithyroid drugs. The receptor's source is a young woman with Graves disease. The CDR3 region is CASSSLAGGLDEQFF. CDR3 nucleotides: TGTGCCAGCTCATCCTTAGCGGGAGGGCTTGATGAGCAGTTCTTC.